Sequencing of this T cell receptor (beta chain) was carried out in a study of T-cell memory formation after mild COVID-19 (dated by TCRdb to the early 2020s). Study-level background: TCR sequence clusters from the two donors were largely donor specific. The cohort comprised two young, previously healthy adult volunteers, one female and one male. In a couple of donors, T-cell clones that expanded and contracted after mild COVID-19 were followed by sequencing TCRalpha and TCRbeta repertoires longitudinally. Overall study outcomes, separate from this receptor: Some responding clones were found in pre-infection memory, which suggests that pre-existing cross-reactive memory T cells took part in the SARS-CoV-2 response. Balanced CD4/CD8 phenotypes were observed for clones contracting from day 15 to 85, whereas a bias towards CD4+ was observed for a second wave of clones expanding from day 15 to 37. The second-wave clones that peaked on day 37 were not confirmed to be SARS-CoV-2 specific. Only a couple of mild cases were covered in the study, and larger cohorts including severe cases with pre-infection samples were considered necessary. Contracting CD4+ clones turned up mainly in the CM and EM memory subsets, whereas EMRA was where CD8+ clones were enriched.

Sequencing was carried out with an Illumina NovaSeq 6000. TCRalpha and TCRbeta cDNA libraries were constructed by 5'RACE with constant-segment primers, with sample barcodes and unique molecular identifiers being introduced. Trizol reagent was used to extract RNA from every sample. Amplification of the libraries took two PCR steps, and the second step added a second sample barcode plus Illumina TruSeq adapters. Libraries were sequenced on an Illumina NovaSeq with 2 x 150 bp paired-end reads. Regarding the original processing steps: Reads were demultiplexed and collapsed into UMI-guided consensus sequences with migec v1.2.7. Using mixcr v2.1.11, the UMI consensuses were aligned to TRA and TRB V and J templates and assembled into clonotypes. A clonotype was counted as expanded or contracted only if both edgeR and NoisET called the change significant, with noise models trained on biological replicates. edgeR calls used a false discovery rate-adjusted p below 0.01 and a log2 fold-change threshold of 1. As an exploratory analysis of dynamics, PCA with hierarchical clustering was applied to max-normalized trajectories of the 1000 most abundant clonotypes. Separately sequenced CD4+ and CD8+ repertoires were used to assign the CD4 or CD8 phenotype of responding clones. The raw public data were reprocessed by TCRdb itself: fastp quality trimming at Q25, MiXCR clonotype calling, in-frame beta chains only. Each entry merges the rows of one CDR3 protein and shows their most common DNA and genes. The V and J calls were determined by TCRdb, not by the authors. This sample lists more than 300,000 distinct CDR3 sequences; roughly 13% were detected once. Approximately 22% of the sample comes from the top ten.

Ficoll-Paque density gradient centrifugation was used to isolate PBMCs. As for this clonotype: What antigen it recognizes has not been identified. Base qualities are not recorded, but no much larger clone differs from it by a single base.

Sequencing was performed on PBMCs or a T cell subset sorted from them (not recorded which). This clonotype was sampled from a man between 18 and 29 years old who had mild COVID-19 (a few samples of this study predate the infection). The sample titles of this study are shuffled in the database, so cell type and time point are left out; the donor was told from shared clones.

The CDR3 region: CASSSYGLAGGGEQFF. DNA sequence: TGTGCCAGCAGCTCCTATGGACTAGCGGGGGGAGGTGAGCAGTTCTTC. Recombination connected TRBV7-2 to TRBJ2-1, and 14 junction bases match TRBD2. At the junction V is shortened by 4 bases and J by 9 bases; bases outside the gene matches: 8. The germline V gene specifies SGHTA as CDR1 and FQGNSA as CDR2. The CDR3 measures 16 amino acids from cysteine to phenylalanine. The kept DNA is CDR3 alone, 48 bases in frame from the first base.